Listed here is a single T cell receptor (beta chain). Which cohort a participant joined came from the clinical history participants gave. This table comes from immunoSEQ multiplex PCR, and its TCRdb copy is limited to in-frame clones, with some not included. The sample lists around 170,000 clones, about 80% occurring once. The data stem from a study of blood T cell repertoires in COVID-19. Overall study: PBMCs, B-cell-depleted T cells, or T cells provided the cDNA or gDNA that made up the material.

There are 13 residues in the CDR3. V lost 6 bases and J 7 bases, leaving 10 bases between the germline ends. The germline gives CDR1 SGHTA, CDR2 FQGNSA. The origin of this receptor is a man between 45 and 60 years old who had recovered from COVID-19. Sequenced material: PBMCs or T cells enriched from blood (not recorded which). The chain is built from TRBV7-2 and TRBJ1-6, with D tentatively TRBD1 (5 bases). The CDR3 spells CASSFSGNSPLHF. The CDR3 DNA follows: TGTGCCAGCAGTTTTTCAGGGAATTCACCCCTCCACTTT.